A selection of T cell receptor beta chains follows, all from one sample in a study of CD8 T cells in Susac syndrome. From the immunoSEQ multiplex PCR reads, TCRdb called clonotypes with MiXCR, one entry per CDR3 protein. The sample consists of approximately 270,000 distinct CDR3 sequences, roughly 95% of them appearing once. The sample comprised CD4+ T cells from PBMCs. The receptors derive from a human donor with multiple sclerosis. The CDR3 runs from the conserved cysteine through the conserved F or W. The D gene is left open where the match is weak. Rows may omit the clone size; those that give it use once, few, many or a size class.

d_call j_call clone_size cdr3_length v_call cdr3_nt cdr3_aa
. TRBJ1-6 once 11 TRBV23-1 TGCGCCAGCACCAGAGGGGAACCCCTCCACTTT CASTRGEPLHF
. TRBJ1-5 . 13 TRBV3-1 TGTGCCAGCAGCCAAGGGGGGGAGCAGCCCCAGCATTTT CASSQGGEQPQHF
TRBD2 TRBJ2-1 . 16 TRBV9 TGTGCCAGCAGCCCGGGACTAGCGGGAGCCTACAATGAGCAGTTCTTC CASSPGLAGAYNEQFF
. TRBJ2-5 . 14 TRBV10-3 TGTGCCATCAAAGGGGCTTCCTTCCAAGAGACCCAGTACTTC CAIKGASFQETQYF
TRBD1 TRBJ2-1 . 14 TRBV12-3/TRBV12-4 TGTGCCAGCACCATGACAGGGGTTTACAATGAGCAGTTCTTC CASTMTGVYNEQFF
. TRBJ1-4 . 14 TRBV12-3/TRBV12-4 TGTGCCAGCAGTTTCGGGGGGATCCAAGAAAAACTGTTTTTT CASSFGGIQEKLFF
. TRBJ1-5 . 16 TRBV20-1 TGCAGTGCTAGAGCCCGCCAGGGGATCGGCAATCAGCCCCAGCATTTT CSARARQGIGNQPQHF
. TRBJ2-3 . 18 TRBV11-3 TGTGCCAGCAGCTTAGGACTGATACTCGGCCCCTCCACAGATACGCAGTATTTT CASSLGLILGPSTDTQYF
. TRBJ1-4 . 15 TRBV6-2/TRBV6-3 TGTGCCAGCAGTTCACGTCGAGGGACTAATGAAAAACTGTTTTTT CASSSRRGTNEKLFF
TRBD2 TRBJ2-5 . 14 TRBV29-1 TGCAGCATATACAGAGCGGGGACCCAAGAGACCCAGTACTTC CSIYRAGTQETQYF
. TRBJ2-5 . 11 TRBV5-1 TGCGCCAGCAGGCGGGAAGAGACCCAGTACTTC CASRREETQYF
. TRBJ1-2 once 13 TRBV19 TGTGCCAGTACCACGTCCACCACCGGTGGCTACACCTTC CASTTSTTGGYTF
TRBD1 TRBJ1-2 . 19 TRBV7-9 TGTGCCAGCAGCTCCGGGGGGATACCGACCGGGACAGGGCTCTATGGCTACACCTTC CASSSGGIPTGTGLYGYTF
. TRBJ1-6 . 13 TRBV2 TGTGCCAGCAGTGAAGGACAGAATTCACCCCTCCACTTT CASSEGQNSPLHF
TRBD1 TRBJ2-7 . 16 TRBV4-1 TGCGCCAGCAGCCAACCCGGGACAGGGACTTCCTACGAGCAGTACTTC CASSQPGTGTSYEQYF
. TRBJ1-1 . 16 TRBV5-5 TGTGCCAGCACCATTGGTGTACTCGGCGATAGGACTGAAGCTTTCTTT CASTIGVLGDRTEAFF
TRBD2 TRBJ2-1 . 15 TRBV2 TGTGCCAGCAGGGCTCGGGGGGTGTATTACAATGAGCAGTTCTTC CASRARGVYYNEQFF
. TRBJ2-4 . 14 TRBV5-1 TGCGCCAGCAGCCCCGGGGGCGCTGTGAACATTCAGTACTTC CASSPGGAVNIQYF
. TRBJ1-1 . 13 TRBV30 TGTGCCTGGAGTGACACGACGAACACTGAAGCTTTCTTT CAWSDTTNTEAFF
TRBD2 TRBJ2-1 few 15 TRBV5-1 TGTGCCAGCAGCTTGGGACTAGCGGGAAACAATGAGCAGTTCTTC CASSLGLAGNNEQFF
TRBD2 TRBJ2-1 . 15 TRBV11-2 TGTGCCAGCAGGCCAATAGCGGGACGCTCGAATGAGCAGTTCTTC CASRPIAGRSNEQFF
. TRBJ1-2 . 14 TRBV6-5 TGTGCCAGCCGCGGGACAAACAACGGTGGTGGCTACACCTTC CASRGTNNGGGYTF
. TRBJ1-2 . 19 TRBV15 TGTGCCACCAGCAGAACTACCGCGACACGAGGAGGGGAGAACTATGGCTACACCTTC CATSRTTATRGGENYGYTF
TRBD1 TRBJ1-4 . 14 TRBV4-1 TGCGCCAGCCGCCTGACAGGGCCTAATGAAAAACTGTTTTTT CASRLTGPNEKLFF
. TRBJ2-5 . 14 TRBV9 TGTGCCAGCAGCGTTACAGGGTTCCAAGAGACCCAGTACTTC CASSVTGFQETQYF
TRBD1 TRBJ2-5 . 16 TRBV12-5 TGTGCTAGTGGTTTGACCCGGACAGGGCGTCGGGAGACCCAGTACTTC CASGLTRTGRRETQYF
. TRBJ2-7 . 16 TRBV3-1 TGTGCCAGCAGCCAAGGCCATATATATAACAGTTACGAGCAGTACTTC CASSQGHIYNSYEQYF
TRBD1 TRBJ2-5 . 14 TRBV5-1 TGCGCCAGCAGCTCCGACAGGGGGGTAGAGACCCAGTACTTC CASSSDRGVETQYF
TRBD1 TRBJ2-5 . 15 TRBV5-1 TGCGCCAGCAGCAAGGGACAGGCTATACAAGAGACCCAGTACTTC CASSKGQAIQETQYF
TRBD2 TRBJ2-7 few 13 TRBV20-1 TGCAGTGCTAGCGGGGGGGCGTCGTACGAGCAGTACTTC CSASGGASYEQYF
TRBD1 TRBJ2-6 . 20 TRBV14 TGTGCCAGCAGCCAAGATACCCTACAGGGGGTTTATCCTGGGGCCAACGTCCTGACTTTC CASSQDTLQGVYPGANVLTF
. TRBJ2-3 once 12 TRBV29-1 TGCAGCGTCAGGGGCGGCACAGATACGCAGTATTTT CSVRGGTDTQYF
. TRBJ2-1 once 12 TRBV20-1 TGCAGTGCCCGAATAGCTTCCTATGAGCAGTTCTTC CSARIASYEQFF
. TRBJ1-1 . 14 TRBV5-1 TGCGCCAGCAGCTTGGACAGGGTTTCCACTGAAGCTTTCTTT CASSLDRVSTEAFF
. TRBJ2-1 few 12 TRBV5-6 TGTGCCAGCAGCTTGGGGCGGGATGAGCAGTTCTTC CASSLGRDEQFF
TRBD1 TRBJ2-2 . 14 TRBV20-1 TGCAGTGCGCACCCCGGGACAGGGGCCGGGGAGCTGTTTTTT CSAHPGTGAGELFF
TRBD1 TRBJ2-3 . 16 TRBV5-1 TGCGCCAGCAGCTGGACCGGGACAGGGGCCGCAGATACGCAGTATTTT CASSWTGTGAADTQYF
TRBD2 TRBJ2-3 . 18 TRBV7-2 TGTGCCAGCAGCTGGAGCTTAAGCGGGGGCCCAAGCACAGATACGCAGTATTTT CASSWSLSGGPSTDTQYF
TRBD2 TRBJ2-2 . 16 TRBV7-8 TGTGCCAGCAGCCGACTAGCGGGAGGGAACACCGGGGAGCTGTTTTTT CASSRLAGGNTGELFF
TRBD2 TRBJ2-5 once 15 TRBV5-1 TGCGCCAGCAGCTTGGTTAGTAGCGGGCAAGAGACCCAGTACTTC CASSLVSSGQETQYF
TRBD1 TRBJ1-1 . 13 TRBV29-1 TGCAGCGTAGGGACAGGGGGCGCAGAAGAAGCTTTCTTT CSVGTGGAEEAFF
. TRBJ1-1 . 13 TRBV30 TGTGCCTGGACCCCGGGCACTTACACTGAAGCTTTCTTT CAWTPGTYTEAFF
TRBD1 TRBJ2-3 . 16 TRBV4-1 TGCGCCAGCAGCCAAGAAGACAGGGGAGGCACAGATACGCAGTATTTT CASSQEDRGGTDTQYF
TRBD1 TRBJ2-5 . 14 TRBV20-1 TGCAGTGCTCCTACCGGGACAGAGCAAGAGACCCAGTACTTC CSAPTGTEQETQYF
. TRBJ2-3 . 16 TRBV5-4 TGTGCCAGCAGCTTTAAGGGATGGGGGTTCACAGATACGCAGTATTTT CASSFKGWGFTDTQYF
. TRBJ2-3 . 13 TRBV4-1 TGCGCCAGCAGCCCCCACACATCATATACGCAGTTTTTT CASSPHTSYTQFF
TRBD2 TRBJ2-3 . 14 TRBV7-3 TGTGCCAGCAGCCTAGCGGGGAGATCAGATACGCAGTATTTT CASSLAGRSDTQYF
TRBD1 TRBJ2-1 . 14 TRBV7-3 TGTGCCAGCAGCTTAAGAGGGGGCAACATTGAGCAGTTCTTC CASSLRGGNIEQFF
TRBD1 TRBJ1-2 . 12 TRBV29-1 TGCAGCGTTGAAGGAAACAGGGGGGGCTACACCTTC CSVEGNRGGYTF
TRBD1 TRBJ1-5 . 15 TRBV20-1 TGCAGTGCTTTGGGGGACAGGGGGGTTATTCAGCCCCAGCATTTT CSALGDRGVIQPQHF